The rows below give T cell receptor beta chains drawn from one sample of a study of cytomegalovirus exposure and HLA in healthy donors. TCRdb's copy holds only in-frame clones and misses some; the assay was immunoSEQ multiplex PCR. The profile covers about 120,000 clones, with approximately 80% appearing a single time and roughly 1.5% taken by the ten largest. Specimen: PBMCs. These TCRs come from a woman aged 18 to 35 in good health and CMV-seronegative. Both conserved end residues are part of each CDR3. The D gene is left open where the match is weak. A clone size is listed for some rows: how often the clone was seen (once, few, many), or a class if it is expanded.

j_gene,abundance,v_gene,d_gene,CDR3nt,CDR3aa
TRBJ2-1,.,TRBV7-2,TRBD2,TGTGCCAGCAGCCAACTACTAGCGGGGAACTACAATGAGCAGTTCTTC,CASSQLLAGNYNEQFF
TRBJ2-4,.,TRBV5-4,.,TGTGCCAGCAGCCAAGGGGGTTTTCGTGACATTCAGTACTTC,CASSQGGFRDIQYF
TRBJ2-5,.,TRBV30,.,TGTGCCTGGAACCGAGGCCCGGCCCAAGAGACCCAGTACTTC,CAWNRGPAQETQYF
TRBJ1-2,.,TRBV7-2,.,TGTGCCAGCAGCCCGACAGGATTCTATGGCTACACCTTC,CASSPTGFYGYTF
TRBJ2-7,.,TRBV1,.,TGCACCAGCAGCCAAGTAACGGGACAGGGGATGAGCTCCTACGAGCAGTACTTC,CTSSQVTGQGMSSYEQYF
TRBJ1-5,.,TRBV19,TRBD1,TGTGCCAGTAGTAAAGACAGGGATGGCAATCAGCCCCAGCATTTT,CASSKDRDGNQPQHF
TRBJ1-5,once,TRBV21-1,.,TGTGCCAGCAGCAAAAGAACAGGGCAGGATCAGCCCCAGCATTTT,CASSKRTGQDQPQHF
TRBJ2-7,.,TRBV23-1,TRBD2,TGCGCCAGCAGTCAAGGGACTAGCGGGACTAGCTCCTACGAGCAGTACTTC,CASSQGTSGTSSYEQYF
TRBJ2-5,.,TRBV27,.,TGTGCCAGCAGTTCCTTAAGGGGAGGAGAGACCCAGTACTTC,CASSSLRGGETQYF
TRBJ2-1,.,TRBV9,.,TGTGCCAGCAGCTCAAGAACAGGGTCTTACAATGAGCAGTTCTTC,CASSSRTGSYNEQFF
TRBJ2-7,.,TRBV18,TRBD2,TGTGCCAGCTCAACGGGGGGGTACGAGCAGTACTTC,CASSTGGYEQYF
TRBJ1-1,.,TRBV6-5,.,TGTGCCAGCAGTGTTTCCAGGAACACTGAAGCTTTCTTT,CASSVSRNTEAFF
TRBJ1-5,.,TRBV2,.,TGTGCCAGCACTTTTGACAGAGAAAATCAGCCCCAGCATTTT,CASTFDRENQPQHF
TRBJ2-1,.,TRBV6-5,TRBD2,TGTGCCAGCAGACTAGCGGGAGGGAACCACAATGAGCAGTTCTTC,CASRLAGGNHNEQFF
TRBJ2-1,.,TRBV6-1,.,TGTGCCAGCAGTAGCGGAGAGAGCTCCTACAATGAGCAGTTCTTC,CASSSGESSYNEQFF
TRBJ2-3,few,TRBV6-1,.,TGTGCCAGCAGTGAACGGGCTAGCTGGGGAGATACGCAGTATTTT,CASSERASWGDTQYF
TRBJ1-6,.,TRBV2,.,TGTGCCAGCAGTGAAGGGGCAGGGGTATATTCACCCCTCCACTTT,CASSEGAGVYSPLHF
TRBJ2-5,.,TRBV11-2,.,TGTGCCAGCAGCTTCGACAGGACCCAGTACTTC,CASSFDRTQYF